The 25 T cell receptor beta chains presented below share a single source sample, sequenced in a study of TIL therapy for anti-PD-1-resistant metastatic lung cancer. The immunoSEQ assay was v3. Profiling relied on immunoSEQ multiplex PCR, and the TCRdb table lists in-frame clones only, not all of them. Of about 48,000 clones detected, over 65% appear once; the ten largest clones hold around 5.4%. Specified time point: pre-treatment sample, taken before nivolumab and TIL therapy. Tumor tissue came from excised metastases, mostly pleural nodules or supraclavicular lymph nodes. This specimen consisted of tumor tissue, obtained at baseline. These receptors were obtained from a person between 30 and 80 years old with non-small cell lung cancer.

This chain uses TRBV6-1 with TRBJ2-7, with D possibly matching TRBD1 (6 bases). The CDR3 covers 14 residues. The germline V and J ends were trimmed by 0 bases and 6 bases, with 12 bases remaining between them. Germline assignment: CDR1 MNHNS and CDR2 SASEGT. CDR3 sequence: CASSEAGAGSEQYF. The CDR3 bases are TGTGCCAGCAGTGAAGCGGGGGCAGGGTCCGAGCAGTACTTC.

This chain links TRBV9 with TRBJ1-3; D unclear. V was shortened by 0 bases and J by 2 bases, with 12 bases between the two germline ends. CDR1 is SGDLS, CDR2 YYNGEE, per germline. The CDR3 spans 16 residues. The CDR3 DNA reads TGTGCCAGCAGCGTAGACTTTGGGAGTGCTGGAAACACCATATATTTT. This gives the protein CASSVDFGSAGNTIYF.

This chain links TRBV7-9 with TRBJ2-7, with 13 bases matching TRBD2. V shed 5 bases, J shed 0 bases, and the junction held 1 base outside the gene matches. The CDR3 is 15 amino acids. Germline-derived CDR1 and CDR2 are SEHNR and FQNEAQ (reference sequence). The CDR3 loop is CASSRTSGSSYEQYF. CDR3 nucleotide sequence: TGTGCCAGCAGCCGGACTAGCGGGAGCTCCTACGAGCAGTACTTC.

This clone was seen a handful of times. This sequence joins TRBV6-5 and TRBJ2-7; the match to TRBD2 covers 9 bases. CDR1 and CDR2 from the germline V gene are MNHEY and SVGAGI. V lost 6 bases to trimming and J lost 7 bases; unmatched junction nucleotides: 10. This CDR3 spans 14 amino acids. The CDR3: CASSGGGASREQYF. Written as DNA, the CDR3 is TGTGCCAGCAGCGGCGGGGGGGCGTCGCGGGAGCAGTACTTC.

This clone has more than one count but fewer than ten. This rearrangement joins TRBV30 to TRBJ1-2; 7 positions agree with TRBD1. CDR1 and CDR2 (germline): GTSNPN, SVGIG (reference sequence). V lost 0 bases, J lost 4 bases, and 17 bases stayed unmatched. The length of the CDR3 is 18 residues. The CDR3, as DNA: TGTGCCTGGAGTGTACCTCGACAGGGAAGGAGGAGGAGCTATGGCTACACCTTC. This translates into CAWSVPRQGRRRSYGYTF.

This clone is a singleton in its sample. The V and J genes are TRBV20-1 and TRBJ2-5, with D hard to call. The germline V gene encodes CDR1 DFQATT and CDR2 SNEGSKA (reference sequence). The CDR3 runs to 11 residues. Trimming pared 5 bases from V and 0 bases from J, leaving 4 bases between. This CDR3 is CSAQNQETQYF. CDR3 nucleotide sequence: TGCAGTGCTCAGAACCAAGAGACCCAGTACTTC.

This chain links TRBV14 with TRBJ2-7; TRBD1 aligns across 7 bases. Germline values: CDR1 SGHDN, CDR2 FVKESK. CDR3 size: 12 residues. V shed 2 bases, J shed 6 bases, and the junction held 1 base outside the gene matches. CDR3 bases: TGTGCCAGCAGCCAACAGGGGGTCGAGCAGTACTTC. Translation: CASSQQGVEQYF.

This chain uses TRBV5-1 with TRBJ2-6; D uncertain. Germline values: CDR1 SGHRS, CDR2 YFSETQ. V lost 4 bases to trimming and J lost 0 bases, with 5 bases between them. This CDR3 region has 14 residues. DNA for the CDR3: TGCGCCAGCAGCCAGGACTCTGGGGCCAACGTCCTGACTTTC. Amino acid sequence: CASSQDSGANVLTF.

The rearrangement joins TRBV28 to TRBJ2-7, with D perhaps TRBD1 or TRBD2 (5 bases each). The CDR3 has 13 amino acids. The V gene lost 4 bases and the J gene lost 4 bases, with 11 bases spanning the gap. CDR1 and CDR2 (germline): MDHEN, SYDVKM. In nucleotides, the CDR3 is TGTGCCAGCAGTTACCGGGGACCGTACGAGCAGTACTTC. Translating it yields CASSYRGPYEQYF.

The CDR3 DNA sequence: TGTGCCAGCAGCGCGGGACAGGGGATCTACGAGCAGTACTTC. Protein: CASSAGQGIYEQYF. The genes are TRBV9 and TRBJ2-7; TRBD1 matches at 10 bases. The CDR3 runs 14 residues. Losses at the gene ends were 3 bases for V and 3 bases for J; bases not matched to a gene: 3. Germline loops: CDR1 SGDLS, CDR2 YYNGEE.

This clone was counted between two and nine times. The same CDR3 arises from other DNA sequences in this sample as well. The gene calls are TRBV5-4 and TRBJ2-7; no reliable D call. The CDR3 has 12 residues. Trimming removed 0 bases from V and 5 bases from J, with 6 bases in between. Germline V gene sequence: CDR1 SGHNT, CDR2 YYREEE (reference sequence). Written as DNA, the CDR3 is TGTGCCAGCAGCTTGGACGGAGACGAGCAGTACTTC. Translation gives CASSLDGDEQYF.

This chain links TRBV5-1 with TRBJ2-3; D tentatively fits TRBD1 or TRBD2 (5 bases each). CDR1 is SGHRS, CDR2 YFSETQ, per germline. This CDR3 comprises 15 residues. V lost 0 bases, J lost 7 bases, and 15 bases lay in between. CDR3 residues: CASSLEGTRENTQYF. The CDR3 DNA follows: TGCGCCAGCAGCTTGGAGGGGACGAGGGAAAATACGCAGTATTTT.

The V call is TRBV7-6, the J call TRBJ2-1, with TRBD2 matching over 8 bases. The trim removed 3 bases at V and 7 bases at J, leaving 11 bases unmatched. There are 16 residues in the CDR3. From germline, CDR1 is SGHVS and CDR2 FNYEAQ. CDR3 protein: CASSFQQSGSGNEQFF. The CDR3 DNA is TGTGCCAGCAGCTTCCAGCAAAGCGGGAGTGGGAATGAGCAGTTCTTC.

This chain connects TRBV28 to TRBJ1-2; 7 nucleotides agree with TRBD1. Looked up from germline, CDR1 is MDHEN and CDR2 is SYDVKM. The CDR3 has 18 amino acids. Losses at the gene ends were 3 bases for V and 1 base for J; bases not matched to a gene: 14. CDR3 sequence (DNA): TGTGCCAGCAGTTTCCCTCTACAAGGGGCAGGGGGTAACTATGGCTACACCTTC. It translates to CASSFPLQGAGGNYGYTF.

This clone has a handful of counts. V gene TRBV6-5 combines with J gene TRBJ1-2; no definite D call. This CDR3 is built from 12 residues. Germline V lookup: CDR1 MNHEY, CDR2 SVGAGI. Deletions cut 4 bases from V and 7 bases from J, with 10 bases between. The CDR3 is CASSSDIFGYTF. CDR3 sequence (DNA): TGTGCCAGCAGTTCCGACATTTTTGGCTACACCTTC.

The V gene is TRBV6-5, the J gene TRBJ2-6; a possible D gene is TRBD2 (6 bases). Germline V CDR1 and CDR2: MNHEY, SVGAGI. V lost 10 bases, J lost 2 bases, and 15 bases lay in between. The CDR3 consists of 15 residues. The CDR3 is CATQEGRAGANVLTF. CDR3 DNA: TGTGCCACCCAGGAGGGCAGAGCTGGGGCCAACGTCCTGACTTTC.

This clone was picked up a small number of times. This chain links TRBV30 with TRBJ2-4, with 10 nucleotides matching TRBD1. Germline values: CDR1 GTSNPN, CDR2 SVGIG (reference sequence). The CDR3 loop spans 13 amino acids. Trimming cost V 5 bases and J 5 bases; bases outside gene matches: 3. DNA for the CDR3: TGTGCCTGGTCCGGGACAGGGGAAAACATTCAGTACTTC. It specifies CAWSGTGENIQYF.

V usage is TRBV5-3 and J usage is TRBJ2-1; TRBD2 aligns across 7 bases. TRBV5-3 is identified as an open reading frame with a role that is uncertain. With 0 bases clipped from V and 14 bases from J, the junction kept 5 bases outside the gene matches. This CDR3 comprises 12 residues. In DNA form, the CDR3 reads TGTGCCAGAAGCTTGGTGACCGCGGGGGAGTTCTTC. Its translation is CARSLVTAGEFF.

The rearrangement links TRBV7-2 to TRBJ1-2; 7 bases fit TRBD1. This CDR3 spans 13 amino acids. V was clipped by 5 bases and J by 8 bases; unmatched bases: 8. Germline V CDR1 and CDR2: SGHTA, FQGNSA. The CDR3: CASSPWGQIGYTF. The CDR3 nucleotides are TGTGCCAGCAGCCCATGGGGACAGATCGGCTACACCTTC.

CDR3 DNA sequence: TGTGCCATCAGTGGACTTGAGGAGCAGTTCTTC. Translated, it gives CAISGLEEQFF. This rearrangement joins TRBV10-3 to TRBJ2-1, with no clear D. The germline CDR1 and CDR2 sequences are ENHRY and SYGVKD. Trimming removed 4 bases from V and 10 bases from J, with 8 bases in between. This CDR3 has 11 amino acids.

This clone was recorded only once. V gene TRBV12-2 combines with J gene TRBJ2-6. TRBV12-2 is flagged as a pseudogene. This CDR3 has 18 amino acids. CDR3 in amino acids: CASRFGPRKGGGANVLTF. The CDR3 DNA sequence: TGTGCAAGTCGCTTTGGTCCCAGAAAGGGCGGTGGGGCCAACGTCCTGACTTTC.

The rearrangement joins TRBV27 to TRBJ1-1, with no clear D. The CDR3 has 13 amino acids. Germline V gives CDR1 MNHEY, CDR2 SMNVEV (reference sequence). Trimming shortened V by 5 bases and J by 1 base, and 8 bases separated the two germline ends. The DNA of the CDR3 is TGTGCCAGCAGTAGGTTACCGAACACTGAAGCTTTCTTT. This gives the protein CASSRLPNTEAFF.

The V and J genes are TRBV28 and TRBJ2-2; no definite D call. The CDR3 sequence is 14 residues long. Germline V gene lookup returns CDR1 MDHEN and CDR2 SYDVKM. V lost 2 bases, J lost 1 base, and 5 bases lay in between. CDR3 sequence: CASSLAGNTGELFF. In DNA, the CDR3 is TGTGCCAGCAGTTTAGCCGGGAACACCGGGGAGCTGTTTTTT. The whole variable domain, filled in from reference TRBV28 and TRBJ2-2, reads DVKVTQSSRYLVKRTGEKVFLECVQDMDHENMFWYRQDPGLGLRLIYFSYDVKMKEKGDIPEGYSVSREKKERFSLILESASTNQTSMYLCASSLAGNTGELFFGEGSRLTVL.

The V and J genes are TRBV6-1 and TRBJ2-7; TRBD2 matches 7 bases. This CDR3 is 15 amino acids long. The germline V gene has CDR1 MNHNS and CDR2 SASEGT. The ends lost 5 bases at V and 3 bases at J; junction bases unmatched: 10. The CDR3 DNA is TGTGCCAGCAGTATAGCGGGCGAACCCTTCTACGAGCAGTACTTC. It translates to CASSIAGEPFYEQYF.

CDR3 sequence reads: CAWGSGRSSDTQYF. The DNA for the CDR3 is TGTGCCTGGGGTAGCGGGAGGAGTTCAGATACGCAGTATTTT. The V call is TRBV30, the J call TRBJ2-3; 10 nucleotides align to TRBD2. J lost 4 bases, V lost 5 bases, and 6 bases had no gene match. Germline CDR1 is GTSNPN and CDR2 is SVGIG (reference sequence). This CDR3 is 14 amino acids long.